What follows are 30 T cell receptor beta chains derived from one specimen sequenced in a study of blood T cells in healthy people across ages. With a J-beta primer mix and a sample-barcoded 5' primer, a second PCR ran 7 to 11 cycles. Each CDR3 protein is one row after TCRdb ran MiXCR on the 5' RACE reads. The sample lists about 1.7 million distinct CDR3 sequences; approximately 28% were seen once. The sequencing input was blood. These receptors came from a woman aged 25 to 39 in good health.

The CDR3 sequence is CASSEADRSLNEQFF. CDR3 DNA: TGTGCCAGCAGTGAAGCTGACAGGTCCTTGAATGAGCAGTTCTTC. This chain joins TRBV6-1 and TRBJ2-1, with a tentative D call TRBD1 (6 bases). The CDR3 has 15 amino acids. V was shortened by 0 bases and J by 7 bases, with 13 bases between the two germline ends. Germline CDR1 MNHNS, CDR2 SASEGT.

This chain uses TRBV11-2 with TRBJ2-7; D gene uncertain. Germline loops: CDR1 SGHAT, CDR2 FQNNGV. This CDR3 region has 14 residues. Trimming took 5 bases from V and 5 from J, leaving 16 bases between them. For the CDR3, the DNA is TGTGCCAGCAGCCGGCTGGGGATAGGCGACGAGCAGTACTTC. It codes for CASSRLGIGDEQYF. Filled out from reference TRBV11-2 and TRBJ2-7, the complete variable domain reads EAGVAQSPRYKIIEKRQSVAFWCNPISGHATLYWYQQILGQGPKLLIQFQNNGVVDDSQLPKDRFSAERLKGVDSTLKIQPAKLEDSAVYLCASSRLGIGDEQYFGPGTRLTVT.

This clonotype was counted ten times or more. This chain connects TRBV20-1 to TRBJ2-7; 9 bases agree with TRBD2. This CDR3 contains 15 residues. Germline V gene data show CDR1 as DFQATT and CDR2 as SNEGSKA (reference sequence). V gave up 6 bases and J gave up 3 bases; unmatched junction bases: 12. The CDR3 reads CSAAGASGDNYEQYF. Here the CDR3 DNA reads TGCAGTGCCGCCGGGGCTAGCGGGGATAACTACGAGCAGTACTTC.

The CDR3 nucleotides are TGTGCCAGCAGTGCGCCGGGACTAGCGGGAGTTGAGCAGTACTTC. Encoded protein: CASSAPGLAGVEQYF. V and J are TRBV12-3 or TRBV12-4 and TRBJ2-7; the match to TRBD2 covers 14 bases. The CDR3 totals 15 residues. V lost 5 bases and J lost 7; bases outside the gene matches: 7.

Comments on this clonotype: This clone may be a read error of a much larger clone one base away. V gene TRBV27 combines with J gene TRBJ2-7; 7 bases are a match to TRBD1. Germline V gene data show CDR1 as MNHEY and CDR2 as SMNVEV (reference sequence). The length of the CDR3 is 14 residues. The DNA for the CDR3 is TGTGCCAGCAGCCTAAGGACAGGCTCCTACGGGCAGTACTTC. Translation gives CASSLRTGSYGQYF.

Ten or more counts support this clonotype. The chain recombines TRBV20-1 with TRBJ1-1; no definite D call. This CDR3 contains 13 residues. Trimming took off 0 bases at V and 1 base at J, with 6 bases between the two ends. The V gene's germline CDR1 is DFQATT and CDR2 SNEGSKA (reference sequence). This chain's CDR3 is CSARDRANTEAFF. CDR3 nucleotide sequence: TGCAGTGCTAGAGATCGGGCGAACACTGAAGCTTTCTTT.

The CDR3 nucleotides are TGTGCCAGCAGCCTTAGCGCTATTTCGAGAGAGACCCAGTACTTC. Translated, it gives CASSLSAISRETQYF. V and J are TRBV7-2 and TRBJ2-5; D is perhaps TRBD2 (5 bases). Germline loops: CDR1 SGHTA, CDR2 FQGNSA. The CDR3 sequence is 15 residues long. Between the trimmed V and J ends, which lost 5 bases and 4 bases, there was a span of 17 bases.

This clonotype was seen only a few times. V and J are TRBV10-3 and TRBJ1-2; the D is unclear. This CDR3 is 13 amino acids long. Trimming shortened V by 5 bases and J by 4 bases, and 11 bases separated the two germline ends. The V gene's germline CDR1 is ENHRY and CDR2 SYGVKD. The CDR3 sequence: CAISPLVGYGYTF. The DNA for the CDR3 is TGTGCCATCAGTCCCTTGGTTGGCTATGGCTACACCTTC.

This chain links TRBV2 with TRBJ1-5; TRBD1 agrees at 9 bases. CDR1 SNHLY and CDR2 FYNNEI come from the germline V gene. This CDR3 region has 14 residues. V lost 6 bases to trimming and J lost 7 bases; unmatched junction nucleotides: 7. The CDR3 coding sequence is TGTGCCAGCAGACCCGGACAGGGGAAGCAGCCCCAGCATTTT. Its protein is CASRPGQGKQPQHF.

This rearrangement joins TRBV7-9 to TRBJ2-5; TRBD1 matches at 7 bases. The CDR3 runs to 13 residues. The germline gives CDR1 SEHNR, CDR2 FQNEAQ (reference sequence). V shed 5 bases and J 5 bases; nucleotides not matched to a gene: 5. As DNA, the CDR3 is TGTGCCAGCAGCGATACAGGGGAGGAGACCCAGTACTTC. Translating it yields CASSDTGEETQYF.

The chain recombines TRBV28 with TRBJ2-2; 7 bases are a match to TRBD1. The CDR3 contains 17 residues. V shed 6 bases and J 1 base; nucleotides not matched to a gene: 11. Germline lookup yields CDR1 MDHEN and CDR2 SYDVKM. The CDR3 sequence is CASSPTGTRLNTGELFF. In DNA form, the CDR3 reads TGTGCCAGCAGCCCGACAGGGACGAGGTTGAACACCGGGGAGCTGTTTTTT.

About this clonotype: A much larger clone differs from this one at a single base, so this may be a read error. The chain employs TRBV5-1 and TRBJ2-1; a weak D match, TRBD1 (5 bases). Trimming removed 3 bases from V and 10 bases from J, with 14 bases in between. The CDR3 runs to 13 residues. Germline V gene data show CDR1 as SGHRS and CDR2 as YFSETQ. Here the CDR3 reads CASSSWTSDEQFF. In DNA, the CDR3 is TGCGCCAGCAGCTCGTGGACATCGGACGAGCAGTTCTTC.

Here the CDR3 DNA reads TGTGCCAGCAGCTTAGGGGCGGGATTTGAAAAACTGTTTTTT. It yields the protein CASSLGAGFEKLFF. The chain uses TRBV7-9 and TRBJ1-4, with D uncertain. The CDR3 length is 14 residues. The germline V and J ends were trimmed by 1 base and 7 bases, with 10 bases remaining between them. Germline lookup yields CDR1 SEHNR and CDR2 FQNEAQ (reference sequence).

There are a few counts of this clonotype. The J gene is TRBJ2-2, the V gene TRBV28; 13 nucleotides match TRBD2. This CDR3 is 18 amino acids long. Germline loops: CDR1 MDHEN, CDR2 SYDVKM. The trim removed 5 bases at V and 1 base at J, leaving 7 bases unmatched. For the CDR3, the DNA is TGTGCCAGCAGTACACAGACTAGCGGGGGGAAGAACACCGGGGAGCTGTTTTTT. Translated, it gives CASSTQTSGGKNTGELFF. The whole variable domain, filled in from reference TRBV28 and TRBJ2-2, reads DVKVTQSSRYLVKRTGEKVFLECVQDMDHENMFWYRQDPGLGLRLIYFSYDVKMKEKGDIPEGYSVSREKKERFSLILESASTNQTSMYLCASSTQTSGGKNTGELFFGEGSRLTVL.

V is TRBV20-1 and J is TRBJ2-2; 8 positions agree with TRBD2. With 4 bases clipped from V and 7 bases from J, the junction kept 8 bases outside the gene matches. CDR1 DFQATT and CDR2 SNEGSKA come from the germline V gene (reference sequence). This CDR3 comprises 14 residues. In DNA form, the CDR3 reads TGCAGTGCTATCAGAGCGGGGGCGAGCGGGGAGCTGTTTTTT. It codes for CSAIRAGASGELFF.

In regard to this clonotype: A read error is possible here, since a much larger clone lies one base away. The V call is TRBV5-5, the J call TRBJ2-7; no clear D. The CDR3 totals 14 residues. The V end was cut by 1 base, the J end by 1 base, with 9 bases between. Germline values: CDR1 SGHKS, CDR2 YYEKEE (reference sequence). DNA for the CDR3: TGTGCCAGCAGCTTGCGTAGGGAATCCTACGAGCAGTACTTC. It translates to CASSLRRESYEQYF.

The chain couples TRBV18 to TRBJ2-3; 9 bases align to TRBD1. The germline gives CDR1 KGHSH, CDR2 LQKENI. V was pared by 5 bases and J by 9 bases, with 12 bases of the junction left unmatched. The CDR3 length is 15 residues. In DNA form, the CDR3 reads TGTGCCAGCTCATTCTCTCGGACAGGGGCCCCGACGCAGTATTTT. Amino acid sequence: CASSFSRTGAPTQYF.

This clonotype was seen a few times. The V and J genes are TRBV7-3 and TRBJ1-1, with a weak D call TRBD1 (6 bases). The CDR3 runs 14 residues. Germline V gives CDR1 SGHTA, CDR2 FQGTGA. Trimming shortened V by 2 bases and J by 4 bases, and 11 bases separated the two germline ends. CDR3 sequence: CASSLFVGATEAFF. In DNA form, the CDR3 reads TGTGCCAGCAGCTTATTTGTGGGGGCCACTGAAGCTTTCTTT.

The chain has TRBV29-1 and TRBJ1-1, with D possibly TRBD1 on 5 matching bases. The germline V gene has CDR1 SQVTM and CDR2 ANQGSEA. This CDR3 is 13 amino acids long. V was shortened by 6 bases and J by 1 base, with 12 bases between the two germline ends. In nucleotides, the CDR3 is TGCAGCGTCGCCCGGGACGCGAACACTGAAGCTTTCTTT. Encoded protein: CSVARDANTEAFF.

About this clonotype: This may stem from a read error, because a much larger clone lies one nucleotide away. This chain connects TRBV9 to TRBJ2-1; TRBD2 matches 8 bases. Germline loops: CDR1 SGDLS, CDR2 YYNGEE. This CDR3 has 15 residues. The ends lost 2 bases at V and 5 bases at J; junction bases unmatched: 6. The CDR3 DNA sequence: TGTGCCAGCAGCGTCGGCGGGGGGAACCACAATGAGCAGTTCTTC. Translating it yields CASSVGGGNHNEQFF.

A word on this clonotype: Since a much larger clone is just one base distant, this may be a read error. This rearrangement joins TRBV5-1 to TRBJ1-2; TRBD1 is a possible D gene (5 bases). V lost 0 bases, J lost 8 bases, and 8 bases lay in between. Germline values: CDR1 SGHRS, CDR2 YFSETQ. This CDR3 has 12 amino acids. The CDR3 DNA follows: TGCGCCAGCAGCTTGGAAGGGGAGGGCTACACCTTC. It specifies CASSLEGEGYTF.

About this clonotype: A much more abundant neighbour one base away suggests this may be a read error. The gene calls are TRBV10-3 and TRBJ2-1; TRBD2 might be the D (5 bases). CDR1 and CDR2 from the germline V gene are ENHRY and SYGVKD. V gave up 7 bases and J gave up 10 bases, with 20 bases separating them. The CDR3 length is 14 residues. The CDR3 reads CAIKARADSYEQFF. The CDR3 DNA follows: TGTGCCATCAAGGCGCGAGCGGACTCCTACGAGCAGTTCTTC.

A few counts support this clonotype. V and J are TRBV2 and TRBJ2-3; 10 positions agree with TRBD1. V trimming: 6 bases; J trimming: 4 bases; junction bases outside the gene matches: 1. Germline assignment: CDR1 SNHLY and CDR2 FYNNEI. The CDR3 has 13 residues. The CDR3 spells CASSGTGADTQYF. The CDR3 region has the DNA TGTGCCAGCAGCGGGACAGGGGCAGATACGCAGTATTTT.

This clonotype occurred a few times. The rearrangement joins TRBV5-1 to TRBJ1-1, with D unresolved. With 0 bases removed from V and 3 bases from J, the gap between germline ends came to 9 bases. The CDR3 is 14 residues long. Per germline, CDR1 SGHRS and CDR2 YFSETQ. CDR3 DNA sequence: TGCGCCAGCAGCTTGGGCAGGTCGGACACTGAAGCTTTCTTT. Translation: CASSLGRSDTEAFF.

This clonotype appeared a single time. The chain links TRBV6-2 or TRBV6-3 to TRBJ2-7, with TRBD2 matching over 10 bases. This CDR3 has 17 amino acids. Per the germline V gene, CDR1 is MNHEY and CDR2 is SVGEGT. After removal of 2 bases from V and 1 base from J, the junction contained 8 bases not matched to a gene. CDR3 sequence: CASSYSGLAEGSYEQYF. In DNA, the CDR3 is TGTGCCAGCAGTTACAGTGGACTAGCGGAGGGATCCTACGAGCAGTACTTC.

This CDR3 reads CASSPTGYNQPQHF. As DNA, the CDR3 is TGTGCCAGCAGCCCAACAGGGTACAATCAGCCCCAGCATTTT. The chain combines TRBV7-9 with TRBJ1-5, with TRBD1 as a possible D gene (6 bases). Germline V gives CDR1 SEHNR, CDR2 FQNEAQ (reference sequence). The CDR3 sequence is 14 residues long. Trimming cost V 5 bases and J 3 bases, with 11 bases left between them.

The chain is built from TRBV7-9 and TRBJ2-3; TRBD1 matches at 9 bases. The CDR3 loop spans 16 amino acids. Germline V gene sequence: CDR1 SEHNR, CDR2 FQNEAQ (reference sequence). V was clipped by 5 bases and J by 2 bases; unmatched bases: 8. CDR3: CASSPRGDRVTDTQYF. CDR3 coding DNA: TGTGCCAGCAGCCCCCGCGGGGACAGGGTCACAGATACGCAGTATTTT.

Concerning this clonotype: One end of the junction varies from germline; a read error may be responsible. The chain links TRBV6-6 to TRBJ1-5; no definite D call. The CDR3 spans 17 residues. Germline CDR1 is MNHNY and CDR2 is SVGAGI (reference sequence). The CDR3 coding sequence is TGTGCCGGCAGTTACGCCCGGGAGCGGTGGGGAGATCAGCCCCAGCATTTT. Translating it yields CAGSYARERWGDQPQHF.

This clonotype was observed many times. This chain joins TRBV18 and TRBJ2-7, with a weak D call TRBD1 (5 bases). The germline V gene encodes CDR1 KGHSH and CDR2 LQKENI. The CDR3 is 15 amino acids. Trimming shortened V by 5 bases and J by 1 base, and 15 bases separated the two germline ends. The CDR3 sequence is CASSETALLSYEQYF. The CDR3 nucleotides are TGTGCCAGCTCAGAGACAGCGCTCCTGTCCTACGAGCAGTACTTC.

This clonotype was seen ten or more times. This rearrangement joins TRBV28 to TRBJ1-2; D remains unclear. Germline V gene lookup returns CDR1 MDHEN and CDR2 SYDVKM. CDR3 length equals 12 residues. Trimming cost V 6 bases and J 5 bases, with 10 bases left between them. The CDR3 sequence is CASSSRGYGYTF. The CDR3 DNA reads as TGTGCCAGCAGCTCACGAGGATATGGCTACACCTTC.